These 20 T cell receptor beta chains were sequenced from one sample in a study of vaccination and CD4 T cells after COVID-19. Indicated time point: late sampling 161 to 241 days after vaccination in three convalescent patients. Treatment noted: roughly nine-day PBMC culture with coronavirus spike peptide pools or control peptides (ViraFEST assay). Antigen specificity for these receptors is unknown. The assay that was used to sequence DNA from cultured CD4+ T cells was the Oncomine TCR Beta short-read assay. TCRdb recomputed calls from the PCR reads with MiXCR, one row per CDR3 protein. Among about 23,000 distinct CDR3 sequences listed, about 40% were seen once. Sequencing was performed on CD4+ T cells from blood, cultured in vitro, taken about 7 months after SARS-CoV-2 vaccination. These receptors originate from a human donor who had recovered from COVID-19.

There are a few counts of this clonotype. The chain uses TRBV29-1 and TRBJ1-6, with D unclear. V was clipped by 1 base and J by 9 bases, with 10 bases between them. The CDR3 contains 13 residues. Germline assignment: CDR1 SQVTM and CDR2 ANQGSEA. CDR3 amino acids: CSVEVGSGSPLHF. Written as DNA, the CDR3 is TGCAGCGTTGAAGTGGGGTCGGGTTCACCCCTCCACTTT.

The gene calls are TRBV24-1 and TRBJ2-1, with TRBD1 matching 9 bases. V gave up 5 bases and J gave up 5 bases; unmatched junction bases: 18. The CDR3 is 19 residues long. The germline gives CDR1 KGHDR, CDR2 SFDVKD. In DNA form, the CDR3 reads TGTGCCACCAGTGGGGGGCGGGACAGGGAGAGTAGCGGCCACAATGAGCAGTTCTTC. It yields the protein CATSGGRDRESSGHNEQFF.

V is TRBV20-1 and J is TRBJ2-5; TRBD1 is a possible D gene (5 bases). Trimming pared 0 bases from V and 0 bases from J, leaving 14 bases between. Germline CDR1 DFQATT, CDR2 SNEGSKA (reference sequence). This CDR3 is built from 16 residues. The CDR3 loop is CSARDHFKGYQETQYF. Here the CDR3 DNA reads TGCAGTGCTAGAGATCATTTTAAGGGGTACCAAGAGACCCAGTACTTC.

V gene TRBV6-5 combines with J gene TRBJ2-1; 7 bases are shared with TRBD2. The CDR3 sequence is 14 residues long. Per the germline V gene, CDR1 is MNHEY and CDR2 is SVGAGI. V trimming: 2 bases; J trimming: 7 bases; junction bases outside the gene matches: 5. CDR3 bases: TGTGCCAGCAGTTACCGCGGGACTATGAATGAGCAGTTCTTC. Amino acid sequence: CASSYRGTMNEQFF.

This clonotype was seen a few times. The rearrangement links TRBV28 to TRBJ2-3; D is undetermined. The CDR3 is 13 amino acids. From germline, CDR1 is MDHEN and CDR2 SYDVKM. Trimming shortened V by 6 bases and J by 0 bases, and 7 bases separated the two germline ends. The CDR3 is CASSRSSTDTQYF. CDR3 nucleotide sequence: TGTGCCAGCAGCCGGAGTAGCACAGATACGCAGTATTTT. Full variable domain (remainder filled in from reference TRBV28 and TRBJ2-3): DVKVTQSSRYLVKRTGEKVFLECVQDMDHENMFWYRQDPGLGLRLIYFSYDVKMKEKGDIPEGYSVSREKKERFSLILESASTNQTSMYLCASSRSSTDTQYFGPGTRLTVL.

This clonotype appeared a few times. CDR3 DNA sequence: TGTGCCAGCAGCCCCACAAACACCGGGGAGCTGTTTTTT. This encodes CASSPTNTGELFF. The rearrangement uses TRBV7-3 and TRBJ2-2; D gene ambiguous. V was pared by 5 bases and J by 2 bases, with 6 bases between. The CDR3 loop spans 13 amino acids. Germline CDR1 SGHTA, CDR2 FQGTGA.

The chain uses TRBV18 and TRBJ2-7; D is undetermined. V gave up 6 bases and J gave up 1 base, with 10 bases separating them. CDR1 is KGHSH and CDR2 is LQKENI in the germline V gene. CDR3 size: 13 residues. In DNA form, the CDR3 reads TGTGCCAGCTCGTGGAGTGATTCCTACGAGCAGTACTTC. Its protein is CASSWSDSYEQYF.

The V and J genes are TRBV7-9 and TRBJ1-1; 9 bases fit TRBD1. This CDR3 is built from 15 residues. Trimming at V came to 5 bases and at J to 4 bases, leaving 8 bases not matched to a gene. Germline V lookup: CDR1 SEHNR, CDR2 FQNEAQ (reference sequence). CDR3 region: CASSPQQGAGTEAFF. The CDR3 coding sequence is TGTGCCAGCAGCCCCCAACAGGGGGCGGGCACTGAAGCTTTCTTT.

CDR3 in DNA: TGTGCCAGCAGCTTGGGACGTAACAATGAGCAGTTCTTC. Protein sequence: CASSLGRNNEQFF. The chain carries TRBV7-2 and TRBJ2-1, with D tentatively TRBD1 or TRBD2 (5 bases each). Germline values: CDR1 SGHTA, CDR2 FQGNSA. V lost 3 bases and J 5 bases, leaving 8 bases between the germline ends. This CDR3 is 13 amino acids long.

The V and J genes are TRBV2 and TRBJ2-5; TRBD2 might be the D (5 bases). Per the germline V gene, CDR1 is SNHLY and CDR2 is FYNNEI. This CDR3 spans 13 amino acids. Between the trimmed V and J ends, which lost 6 bases and 5 bases, there was a span of 13 bases. The CDR3 DNA is TGTGCCAGCAGACGGGAAATGGGGGAGACCCAGTACTTC. Protein: CASRREMGETQYF. Supplemented by reference TRBV2 and TRBJ2-5, the full variable domain reads EPEVTQTPSHQVTQMGQEVILRCVPISNHLYFYWYRQILGQKVEFLVSFYNNEISEKSEIFDDQFSVERPDGSNFTLKIRSTKLEDSAMYFCASRREMGETQYFGPGTRLLVL.

This chain uses TRBV28 with TRBJ1-1, with D unresolved. CDR1 and CDR2 from the germline V gene are MDHEN and SYDVKM. The CDR3 runs 13 residues. V was pared by 6 bases and J by 1 base, with 9 bases between. CDR3 in DNA: TGTGCCAGCAGGGGGTTGGGGAACACTGAAGCTTTCTTT. It encodes CASRGLGNTEAFF.

The V call is TRBV7-3, the J call TRBJ2-5, with 8 bases that match TRBD1. Germline CDR1 and CDR2: SGHTA and FQGTGA. Trimming took 5 bases from V and 2 from J; bases not matched to a gene: 7. The CDR3 has 15 amino acids. The CDR3 is CASSPGQGPQETQYF. The CDR3 DNA is TGTGCCAGCAGCCCCGGACAGGGCCCTCAAGAGACCCAGTACTTC. The full variable domain, with the rest looked up from reference TRBV7-3 and TRBJ2-5, is GAGVSQTPSNKVTEKGKYVELRCDPISGHTALYWYRQSLGQGPEFLIYFQGTGAADDSGLPNDRFFAVRPEGSVSTLKIQRTERGDSAVYLCASSPGQGPQETQYFGPGTRLLVL.

This clonotype was counted a few times. CDR3 residues: CASSMRQAQGQETQYF. CDR3 in DNA: TGTGCCAGCAGCATGAGACAGGCCCAAGGTCAAGAGACCCAGTACTTC. This rearrangement joins TRBV7-9 to TRBJ2-5; the D gene is possibly TRBD1 (6 bases). CDR1 and CDR2 from the germline V gene are SEHNR and FQNEAQ (reference sequence). This CDR3 is 16 amino acids long. The V and J ends lost 5 bases and 2 bases respectively, with 18 bases between them. The full variable domain, with the rest looked up from reference TRBV7-9 and TRBJ2-5, is DTGVSQNPRHKITKRGQNVTFRCDPISEHNRLYWYRQTLGQGPEFLTYFQNEAQLEKSRLLSDRFSAERPKGSFSTLEIQRTEQGDSAMYLCASSMRQAQGQETQYFGPGTRLLVL.

This clonotype was observed a few times. The DNA for the CDR3 is TGTGCCAGCAGCTTGGGGACCGGGACAGGGGGTGGCTACACCTTC. Translating gives CASSLGTGTGGGYTF. The chain is built from TRBV7-8 and TRBJ1-2; 11 bases map to TRBD1. Germline assignment: CDR1 SGHVS and CDR2 FQNEAQ. CDR3 length equals 15 residues. With V trimmed by 3 bases and J by 7 bases, 7 bases remained unmatched.

J is TRBJ1-5 and V is TRBV28, with TRBD1 matching 9 bases. CDR1 is MDHEN and CDR2 is SYDVKM in the germline V gene. V was pared by 2 bases and J by 1 base, with 12 bases of the junction left unmatched. The CDR3 extends over 19 amino acids. The CDR3 here is CASSLLGQGPEWSNQPQHF. CDR3 in DNA: TGTGCCAGCAGTTTACTGGGACAGGGTCCGGAATGGAGCAATCAGCCCCAGCATTTT.

V usage is TRBV20-1 and J usage is TRBJ2-3, with no clear D. This CDR3 has 13 amino acids. The germline V and J ends were trimmed by 2 bases and 0 bases, with 6 bases remaining between them. Germline CDR1 and CDR2: DFQATT and SNEGSKA (reference sequence). The DNA for the CDR3 is TGCAGTGCTAGATCCGGTAGCACAGATACGCAGTATTTT. Translated, it gives CSARSGSTDTQYF.

This clonotype turned up a few times. The chain employs TRBV28 and TRBJ1-5, with a possible D match to TRBD1 (6 bases). There are 15 residues in the CDR3. Germline V CDR1 and CDR2: MDHEN, SYDVKM. V gave up 3 bases and J gave up 2 bases, with 11 bases separating them. DNA of the CDR3: TGTGCCAGCAGTTTCGCTAGGGGGGGCAATCAGCCCCAGCATTTT. It is translated as CASSFARGGNQPQHF.

The rearrangement joins TRBV29-1 to TRBJ1-5; 11 bases align to TRBD1. The trim removed 1 base at V and 7 bases at J, leaving 3 bases unmatched. Germline assignment: CDR1 SQVTM and CDR2 ANQGSEA. The CDR3 is made up of 14 amino acids. CDR3 amino acids: CSVEADRGHQPQHF. The CDR3 nucleotides read TGCAGCGTTGAAGCGGACAGGGGGCACCAGCCCCAGCATTTT. Complete variable domain (other parts from reference TRBV29-1 and TRBJ1-5): SAVISQKPSRDICQRGTSLTIQCQVDSQVTMMFWYRQQPGQSLTLIATANQGSEATYESGFVIDKFPISRPNLTFSTLTVSNMSPEDSSIYLCSVEADRGHQPQHFGDGTRLSIL.

The V and J genes are TRBV7-3 and TRBJ2-1, with a weak D call TRBD2 (6 bases). Germline CDR1 is SGHTA and CDR2 is FQGTGA. V lost 2 bases, J lost 5 bases, and 10 bases lay in between. The CDR3 is made up of 14 amino acids. The CDR3 is CASSLDPGDNEQFF. The CDR3 nucleotides are TGTGCCAGCAGCTTAGACCCGGGAGACAATGAGCAGTTCTTC.

The rearrangement links TRBV19 to TRBJ1-1, with no clear D. Germline V gene sequence: CDR1 LNHDA, CDR2 SQIVND (reference sequence). There are 13 residues in the CDR3. V shed 1 base and J shed 7 bases, with 10 bases lying between them. Here the CDR3 DNA reads TGTGCCAGTAGTATAGGGTGGCAGTATGAAGCTTTCTTT. Translation: CASSIGWQYEAFF.